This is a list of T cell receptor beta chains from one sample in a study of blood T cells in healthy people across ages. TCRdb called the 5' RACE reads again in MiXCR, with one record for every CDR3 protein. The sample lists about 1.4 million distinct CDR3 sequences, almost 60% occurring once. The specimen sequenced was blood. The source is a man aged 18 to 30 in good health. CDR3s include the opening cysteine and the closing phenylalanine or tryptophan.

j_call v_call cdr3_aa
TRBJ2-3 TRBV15 CATSRVRGEADTQYF
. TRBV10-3 CAISEQVEQYF
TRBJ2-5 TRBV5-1 CASSQGLAGYETQYF
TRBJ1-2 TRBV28 CATGGYLLDGYTF
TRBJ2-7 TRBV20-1 CSATGLASSYEQYF
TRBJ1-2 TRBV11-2 CASSLDLPISYGYTF
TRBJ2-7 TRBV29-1 CSVGGTLLPYEQYF
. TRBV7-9 CASSSHPYEQYF
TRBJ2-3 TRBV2 CASMAPRRGGDTQYF
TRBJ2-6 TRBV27 CASSSAGGIRGSGANVLTF
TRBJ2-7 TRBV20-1 CSATPSSSYEQYF
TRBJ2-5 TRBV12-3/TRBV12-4 CASSLGPSPETQYF
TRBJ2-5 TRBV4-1 CASSHRPPPEETQYF
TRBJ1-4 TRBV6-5 CASSYSLQGVEKLFF
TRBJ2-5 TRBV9 CASSVGRQGGGETQYF
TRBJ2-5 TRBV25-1 CASSEYNQGKQYF
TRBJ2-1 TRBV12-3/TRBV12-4 CASSDIPPGPTSYNEQFF